This passage covers 20 T cell receptor beta chains from one sample sequenced in a study of shared clonotypes between healthy human individuals. Sequencing was performed with immunoSEQ multiplex PCR; in TCRdb, only in-frame clones are kept and a portion is missing. Of around 2,000,000 clones in the sample, about 95% were seen once. What was sequenced was naive CD4+ T cells sorted from blood. Described subset: CD45RA+ positively selected. These receptors were taken from a man aged 18 to 29 in good health.

The rearrangement joins TRBV7-8 to TRBJ2-5; D call uncertain. Trimming cost V 4 bases and J 0 bases, with 6 bases left between them. The CDR3 runs 13 residues. The germline gives CDR1 SGHVS, CDR2 FQNEAQ. The CDR3 DNA reads TGTGCCAGCAGCTCCGGGTACCAAGAGACCCAGTACTTC. This sequence encodes CASSSGYQETQYF.

Remarks on this clone: At the DNA level, this CDR3 is encoded by other sequences in the same sample as well. J is TRBJ2-1 and V is TRBV18, with D perhaps TRBD2 (6 bases). Germline-derived CDR1 and CDR2 are KGHSH and LQKENI. V was clipped by 0 bases and J by 6 bases, with 6 bases between them. The CDR3 has 13 amino acids. CDR3 sequence: CASSPPGGNEQFF. CDR3 sequence (DNA): TGTGCCAGCTCACCACCCGGGGGCAATGAGCAGTTCTTC.

This chain joins TRBV10-1 and TRBJ2-7; the D is unclear. Trimming took off 5 bases at V and 7 bases at J, with 15 bases between the two ends. The CDR3 sequence is 13 residues long. Looked up from germline, CDR1 is WNHNN and CDR2 is SYGVQD (reference sequence). The CDR3 is CASSFPWSEEQYF. CDR3 sequence (DNA): TGCGCCAGCAGTTTCCCCTGGTCGGAGGAGCAGTACTTC.

The rearrangement links TRBV12-5 to TRBJ1-3; D might be TRBD1 (6 bases). There are 15 residues in the CDR3. CDR1 is LGHNT and CDR2 is FRNRAP in the germline V gene. Trimming took 5 bases from V and 2 from J, leaving 13 bases between them. CDR3 sequence (DNA): TGTGCTAGTGGTATTACAGGGAGCGCTGGAAACACCATATATTTT. This gives the protein CASGITGSAGNTIYF.

The chain carries TRBV5-4 and TRBJ2-5, with D uncertain. The J call may be faulty, since TRBJ2-7 better matches the DNA end. The CDR3 is 12 residues long. The germline V gene encodes CDR1 SGHNT and CDR2 YYREEE (reference sequence). In DNA form, the CDR3 reads TGTGCCAGCAGCCAGGCGCCGAGCGAGCAGTACTTC. Residues: CASSQAPSEQYF.

The rearrangement uses TRBV14 and TRBJ2-2; perhaps TRBD1 as D (6 bases). V was shortened by 2 bases and J by 1 base, with 11 bases between the two germline ends. The CDR3 contains 16 residues. The germline gives CDR1 SGHDN, CDR2 FVKESK. CDR3 nucleotide sequence: TGTGCCAGCAGCCAACGGACAGCGTGGAACACCGGGGAGCTGTTTTTT. This gives the protein CASSQRTAWNTGELFF.

This clone was detected only once. The chain carries TRBV11-1 and TRBJ2-7, with no clear D. There are 14 residues in the CDR3. CDR1 is SGHAT and CDR2 is FQDESV in the germline V gene (reference sequence). Trimming removed 4 bases at V and 2 bases at J, with 12 bases between. CDR3 nucleotides: TGTGCCAGCAGCTCCCGTACTGGAGCCTACGAGCAGTACTTC. Protein product: CASSSRTGAYEQYF.

The chain couples TRBV7-9 to TRBJ1-3; no clear D. CDR1 is SEHNR and CDR2 is FQNEAQ in the germline V gene (reference sequence). CDR3 length equals 17 residues. Deletions cut 4 bases from V and 7 bases from J, with 23 bases between. CDR3 bases: TGTGCCAGCAGCTCCCGGACCGTGGTGGGCCGCCGGAACACCATATATTTT. As protein: CASSSRTVVGRRNTIYF.

J is TRBJ2-1 and V is TRBV5-4; 7 bases fit TRBD2. The CDR3 covers 15 residues. After removal of 4 bases from V and 8 bases from J, the junction contained 12 bases not matched to a gene. The germline gives CDR1 SGHNT, CDR2 YYREEE (reference sequence). CDR3 in DNA: TGTGCCAGCAGCATGGGGGGGATCGAGGTAGATGAGCAGTTCTTC. Protein: CASSMGGIEVDEQFF. The full variable domain, its missing parts supplied by reference TRBV5-4 and TRBJ2-1, is ETGVTQSPTHLIKTRGQQVTLRCSSQSGHNTVSWYQQALGQGPQFIFQYYREEENGRGNFPPRFSGLQFPNYSSELNVNALELDDSALYLCASSMGGIEVDEQFFGPGTRLTVL.

The CDR3 DNA sequence: TGTGCCAGCAGCCTCGTGGGGGGGCCGGACTATGGCTACACCTTC. Protein product: CASSLVGGPDYGYTF. This sequence joins TRBV5-5 and TRBJ1-2; D is perhaps TRBD1 (6 bases). The V end lost 4 bases, the J end lost 3 bases, and 16 bases lay between the germline ends. The germline CDR1 and CDR2 sequences are SGHKS and YYEKEE (reference sequence). The CDR3 contains 15 residues.

A word on this clone: Other nucleotide sequences from this sample produce the same CDR3. The CDR3 region is CASSLGTVQETQYF. CDR3 in DNA: TGCGCCAGCAGCCTCGGGACCGTCCAAGAGACCCAGTACTTC. This chain links TRBV5-1 with TRBJ2-5; tentatively, D is TRBD1 or TRBD2 (5 bases each). Germline CDR1 is SGHRS and CDR2 is YFSETQ. The CDR3 is 14 amino acids. The V gene lost 4 bases and the J gene lost 1 base, with 11 bases spanning the gap.

The V gene is TRBV2, the J gene TRBJ1-3, with D maybe TRBD1 (5 bases). Deletions cut 1 base from V and 5 bases from J, with 12 bases between. CDR3 length equals 15 residues. Germline-derived CDR1 and CDR2 are SNHLY and FYNNEI. The CDR3 here is CASSEDRGLRNTIYF. The CDR3, as DNA: TGTGCCAGCAGTGAAGACCGGGGCCTAAGAAACACCATATATTTT.

The rearrangement joins TRBV5-1 to TRBJ1-4, with 7 bases identical to TRBD1. This CDR3 contains 16 residues. Germline V CDR1 and CDR2: SGHRS, YFSETQ. J was trimmed by 6 bases and V by 4 bases; bases with no gene match: 12. CDR3 in DNA: TGCGCCAGCAGCGGTACAGGGGACTCTAATTATGAAAAACTGTTTTTT. It specifies CASSGTGDSNYEKLFF.

V gene TRBV30 combines with J gene TRBJ2-5, with 10 bases lining up with TRBD2. The CDR3 is made up of 14 amino acids. V lost 0 bases to trimming and J lost 7 bases; unmatched junction nucleotides: 5. CDR1 is GTSNPN and CDR2 is SVGIG in the germline V gene (reference sequence). This CDR3 reads CAWSVWVAGGTQYF. The CDR3 DNA sequence: TGTGCCTGGAGTGTATGGGTAGCGGGGGGGACCCAGTACTTC.

This sequence joins TRBV7-2 and TRBJ1-1; D may be TRBD1 (6 bases). There are 16 residues in the CDR3. Per the germline V gene, CDR1 is SGHTA and CDR2 is FQGNSA. The V gene lost 4 bases and the J gene lost 5 bases, with 20 bases spanning the gap. The CDR3 region has the DNA TGTGCCAGCAGCTCCCCTGGACAGACGAAGAGAACTGAAGCTTTCTTT. Residues: CASSSPGQTKRTEAFF.

V and J are TRBV6-4 and TRBJ1-6; D is undetermined. Germline V gene sequence: CDR1 MRHNA, CDR2 SNTAGT. There are 13 residues in the CDR3. The V and J ends lost 6 bases and 7 bases respectively, with 10 bases between them. CDR3 coding DNA: TGTGCCAGCAGGGCCGAAGCCAATTCACCCCTCCACTTT. Translation: CASRAEANSPLHF.

The V call is TRBV7-2, the J call TRBJ1-1; D is possibly TRBD1 (6 bases). The V gene's germline CDR1 is SGHTA and CDR2 FQGNSA. The CDR3 runs 11 residues. Trimming took off 11 bases at V and 6 bases at J, with 13 bases between the two ends. The CDR3 bases are TGTGCCGCGAGGGGGGGCTCTGAAGCTTTCTTT. Translation gives CAARGGSEAFF.

The chain uses TRBV10-3 and TRBJ2-2; tentative D call: TRBD2 (5 bases). Germline V gene sequence: CDR1 ENHRY, CDR2 SYGVKD. The CDR3 contains 12 residues. V shed 8 bases and J shed 5 bases, with 9 bases lying between them. This chain's CDR3 is CAIGGPTGELFF. The CDR3 DNA reads as TGTGCCATCGGAGGCCCGACCGGGGAGCTGTTTTTT.

This chain links TRBV5-1 with TRBJ2-7; 16 nucleotides agree with TRBD2. V was pared by 3 bases and J by 5 bases, with 5 bases of the junction left unmatched. CDR3 length equals 16 residues. Germline V gene lookup returns CDR1 SGHRS and CDR2 YFSETQ. CDR3 protein: CASSSGLAGGPNEQYF. The DNA for the CDR3 is TGCGCCAGCAGCTCGGGACTAGCGGGAGGGCCAAACGAGCAGTACTTC.

For the CDR3, the DNA is TGCGCCAGCAGCTTGGCCCGGACAGGGGCTAATGAAAAACTGTTTTTT. Protein product: CASSLARTGANEKLFF. The chain combines TRBV5-1 with TRBJ1-4; 9 positions agree with TRBD1. Germline values: CDR1 SGHRS, CDR2 YFSETQ. V lost 0 bases to trimming and J lost 3 bases; unmatched junction nucleotides: 3. This CDR3 region has 16 residues. Supplemented by reference TRBV5-1 and TRBJ1-4, the full variable domain reads KAGVTQTPRYLIKTRGQQVTLSCSPISGHRSVSWYQQTPGQGLQFLFEYFSETQRNKGNFPGRFSGRQFSNSRSEMNVSTLELGDSALYLCASSLARTGANEKLFFGSGTQLSVL.